These 18 T cell receptor beta chains originate from one sample sequenced in a study of graft-versus-host responses after intestinal transplantation. Some clones are missing from TCRdb's copy, which holds only in-frame ones; the method was immunoSEQ multiplex PCR. There are approximately 99,000 clones in the sample; roughly 92% occur only once, and approximately 0.07% lies in the top ten. These receptors have no known antigen. This specimen consisted of unstimulated CD8+ T cells sorted from spleen or lymph node cells, obtained before transplant. These TCRs come from a human donor who was the organ donor for an intestinal transplant.

The rearrangement links TRBV7-8 to TRBJ1-1; tentatively, D is TRBD1 (5 bases). Germline assignment: CDR1 SGHVS and CDR2 FQNEAQ. This CDR3 spans 16 amino acids. With 1 base removed from V and 4 bases from J, the gap between germline ends came to 16 bases. CDR3 DNA sequence: TGTGCCAGCAGCTTAGAAAGCCCCCAGGGTGGCACTGAAGCTTTCTTT. Translation gives CASSLESPQGGTEAFF. Variable domain in full (rest from reference TRBV7-8 and TRBJ1-1): GAGVSQSPRYKVAKRGQDVALRCDPISGHVSLFWYQQALGQGPEFLTYFQNEAQLDKSGLPSDRFFAERPEGSVSTLKIQRTQQEDSAVYLCASSLESPQGGTEAFFGQGTRLTVV.

The V and J genes are TRBV5-8 and TRBJ1-4; D remains unclear. In germline, CDR1 is SGHTS, CDR2 YDEGEE. The CDR3 length is 14 residues. Trimming shortened V by 6 bases and J by 0 bases, and 9 bases separated the two germline ends. The CDR3 DNA follows: TGTGCCAGCAAGGAAGGAGCAACTAATGAAAAACTGTTTTTT. Translating it yields CASKEGATNEKLFF.

J is TRBJ2-5 and V is TRBV6-5, with 8 positions matching TRBD1. From germline, CDR1 is MNHEY and CDR2 SVGAGI. The CDR3 runs to 14 residues. V shed 6 bases, J shed 3 bases, and the junction held 6 bases outside the gene matches. CDR3: CASSLATGEETQYF. CDR3 bases: TGTGCCAGCAGCCTGGCGACAGGGGAAGAGACCCAGTACTTC.

The chain combines TRBV6-5 with TRBJ1-2; no definite D call. The CDR3 has 13 amino acids. V lost 6 bases and J 4 bases, leaving 12 bases between the germline ends. In germline, CDR1 is MNHEY, CDR2 SVGAGI. The CDR3 loop reads CASRPFGVYGYTF. The CDR3 DNA reads TGTGCCAGCAGGCCCTTCGGGGTCTATGGCTACACCTTC.

The chain has TRBV4-1 and TRBJ2-5; TRBD2 matches 13 bases. The trim removed 0 bases at V and 6 bases at J, leaving 10 bases unmatched. CDR3 length equals 18 residues. Germline loops: CDR1 MGHRA, CDR2 YSYEKL. This chain's CDR3 is CASSQEGGLAGRGKTQYF. The DNA for the CDR3 is TGCGCCAGCAGCCAAGAAGGGGGACTAGCGGGGAGGGGCAAGACCCAGTACTTC.

This chain connects TRBV27 to TRBJ2-5; 12 nucleotides align to TRBD2. The DNA matches TRBJ2-7 better at its end, which makes the J call doubtful. The germline CDR1 and CDR2 sequences are MNHEY and SMNVEV (reference sequence). This CDR3 has 16 residues. Written as DNA, the CDR3 is TGTGCCAGCAGCACCCTAGCGGGAGGGATTATCTACGAGCAGTACTTC. Its translation is CASSTLAGGIIYEQYF.

V gene TRBV28 combines with J gene TRBJ2-7, with D perhaps matching TRBD1 (7 bases). Germline values: CDR1 MDHEN, CDR2 SYDVKM. V lost 5 bases and J lost 6, with 32 bases in between. CDR3 length: 19 amino acids. The CDR3 protein is CASSEKGAWDWGAPCEQYF. The CDR3 DNA reads as TGTGCCAGCAGTGAAAAGGGGGCTTGGGACTGGGGAGCTCCTTGCGAGCAGTACTTC.

The V and J genes are TRBV10-3 and TRBJ2-7; TRBD2 aligns across 15 bases. With 1 base clipped from V and 5 bases from J, the junction kept 9 bases outside the gene matches. The V gene's germline CDR1 is ENHRY and CDR2 SYGVKD. This CDR3 region has 18 residues. CDR3 region: CAISELGLAGGNSDEQYF. CDR3 nucleotides: TGTGCCATCAGTGAGTTGGGACTAGCGGGGGGCAACTCGGACGAGCAGTACTTC.

The chain has TRBV2 and TRBJ2-4, with TRBD2 matching over 10 bases. Unmatched junction bases numbered 12, after V lost 8 bases and J lost 8 bases. Germline CDR1 reads SNHLY; CDR2 reads FYNNEI. There are 15 residues in the CDR3. CDR3: CASGKSSGGLYIQYF. Written as DNA, the CDR3 is TGTGCCAGCGGAAAGTCTAGCGGGGGATTATACATTCAGTACTTC.

V and J are TRBV11-3 and TRBJ1-6; TRBD1 is a possible D gene (5 bases). The germline V and J ends were trimmed by 3 bases and 9 bases, with 9 bases remaining between them. Germline lookup yields CDR1 SGHNT and CDR2 YENEEA. The CDR3 runs 13 residues. CDR3: CASSFDTGSPLHF. The CDR3 DNA is TGTGCCAGCAGCTTCGACACAGGTTCACCCCTCCACTTT.

The J gene is TRBJ2-7, the V gene TRBV5-1; D gene ambiguous. V lost 7 bases, J lost 2 bases, and 19 bases lay in between. The CDR3 spans 15 residues. CDR1 and CDR2 (germline): SGHRS, YFSETQ. The CDR3 protein is CASGLGTAGAYEQYF. The DNA for the CDR3 is TGCGCCAGCGGCCTCGGCACGGCAGGCGCCTACGAGCAGTACTTC.

The chain combines TRBV2 with TRBJ1-2; TRBD1 matches at 9 bases. Unmatched junction bases numbered 8, after V lost 5 bases and J lost 4 bases. The CDR3 contains 15 residues. Germline values: CDR1 SNHLY, CDR2 FYNNEI. The CDR3 loop is CASSLKTGGTYGYTF. The CDR3 DNA reads TGTGCCAGCAGTCTAAAAACAGGGGGCACCTATGGCTACACCTTC.

This sequence joins TRBV10-2 and TRBJ1-2; 8 nucleotides align to TRBD1. The CDR3 covers 17 residues. The germline V gene encodes CDR1 WSHSY and CDR2 SAAADI. J gave up 3 bases and V 7 bases, and 16 bases lay outside the gene matches. DNA for the CDR3: TGCGCCAGCAATTGCTGCACAGGGGGTAATTCGGACTATGGCTACACCTTC. Translated, it gives CASNCCTGGNSDYGYTF.

The J gene is TRBJ2-3, the V gene TRBV25-1; TRBD1 aligns across 9 bases. V shed 5 bases, J shed 2 bases, and the junction held 8 bases outside the gene matches. This CDR3 is built from 16 residues. CDR1 is MGHDK and CDR2 is SYGVNS in the germline V gene. The CDR3 nucleotides are TGTGCCAGCAGTACTCCGGGACAGGGATCCACAGATACGCAGTATTTT. This encodes CASSTPGQGSTDTQYF.

The chain joins TRBV10-3 to TRBJ2-1; D might be TRBD1 (6 bases). Germline assignment: CDR1 ENHRY and CDR2 SYGVKD. The CDR3 is made up of 15 amino acids. Trimming left V 6 bases short and J 2 bases short, with 14 bases between. This CDR3 is CAISQGWGTYNEQFF. The DNA of the CDR3 is TGTGCCATCAGCCAGGGGTGGGGCACCTACAATGAGCAGTTCTTC.

This sequence joins TRBV5-1 and TRBJ2-1; 9 bases fit TRBD1. The V and J ends lost 1 base and 4 bases, in that order; junction bases with no gene match: 9. Germline loops: CDR1 SGHRS, CDR2 YFSETQ. The CDR3 covers 17 residues. The DNA of the CDR3 is TGCGCCAGCAGCTTGACTCGCGGACAGGGGCCATACAATGAGCAGTTCTTC. It encodes CASSLTRGQGPYNEQFF.

In its sample, this clone was seen a few times. The chain couples TRBV5-3 to TRBJ1-4, with 11 bases fitting TRBD1. TRBV5-3 is recorded as an ORF, its role being uncertain. CDR3 length: 17 residues. J lost 7 bases, V lost 5 bases, and 13 bases had no gene match. In DNA, the CDR3 is TGTGCCAGAAGACTCCGGGACAGGGGGACCCTAGGTGAAAAACTGTTTTTT. Its translation: CARRLRDRGTLGEKLFF.

J is TRBJ2-1 and V is TRBV30; a weak D match, TRBD2 (7 bases). CDR3 length: 15 residues. CDR1 is GTSNPN and CDR2 is SVGIG in the germline V gene (reference sequence). V lost 4 bases and J 6 bases, leaving 19 bases between the germline ends. CDR3 amino acids: CAWNAKGGAFNEQFF. The CDR3 nucleotides are TGTGCCTGGAACGCCAAGGGGGGGGCCTTCAATGAGCAGTTCTTC.